This T cell receptor (beta chain) was recovered during a study of T-cell memory formation after mild COVID-19. General study findings and limits: Memory sampled before infection contained some responding clones, suggesting cross-reactive memory joined. Clones contracting day 15 to 85 were balanced CD4/CD8; later expanders leaned CD4+.

TCRdb reanalysed the 5' RACE reads using MiXCR and keeps one entry per CDR3 protein. The profile shows approximately 5,000 distinct CDR3 sequences, less than 30% of them singletons. By share, this clonotype ranks as medium-sized. Its target is not known. V was clipped by 6 bases and J by 5 bases; unmatched bases: 10. This CDR3 is 15 amino acids long. Germline CDR1 reads MNHEY; CDR2 reads SVGAGI. This sequence joins TRBV6-5 and TRBJ2-5; 9 bases are a match to TRBD2. Sequencing input: PBMCs or a T cell subset sorted from them (not recorded which). This TCR was sampled from an adult who had mild COVID-19 (a few samples of this study predate the infection). Cell type and time point are not known. The CDR3 protein is CASSQQAGGTETQYF. In DNA, the CDR3 is TGTGCCAGCAGCCAACAGGCGGGGGGGACGGAGACCCAGTACTTC.